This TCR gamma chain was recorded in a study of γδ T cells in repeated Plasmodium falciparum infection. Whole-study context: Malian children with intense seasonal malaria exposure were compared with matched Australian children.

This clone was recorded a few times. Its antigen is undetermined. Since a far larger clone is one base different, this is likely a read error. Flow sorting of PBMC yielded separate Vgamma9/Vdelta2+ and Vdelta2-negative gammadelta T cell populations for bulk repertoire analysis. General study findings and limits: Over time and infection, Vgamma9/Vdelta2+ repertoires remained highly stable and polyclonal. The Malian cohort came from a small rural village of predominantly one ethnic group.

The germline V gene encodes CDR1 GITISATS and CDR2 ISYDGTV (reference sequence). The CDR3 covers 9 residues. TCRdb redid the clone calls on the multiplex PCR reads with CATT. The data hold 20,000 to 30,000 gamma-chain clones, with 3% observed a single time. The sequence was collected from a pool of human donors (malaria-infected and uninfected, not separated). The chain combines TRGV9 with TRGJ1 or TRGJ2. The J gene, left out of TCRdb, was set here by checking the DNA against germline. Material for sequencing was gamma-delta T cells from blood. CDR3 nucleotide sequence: TGCGCCAAGACGCTGGAGAAACTCTTT. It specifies CAKTLEKLF.